The 16 T cell receptor beta chains below were found in one sample sequenced in a study of cytomegalovirus exposure and HLA in healthy donors. Primers: 60 Vbeta forward and 13 Jbeta reverse. Clones were sequenced by immunoSEQ multiplex PCR, and TCRdb holds only the in-frame ones, with some missing. This sample carries 100,000 to 150,000 clones, about four fifths of them seen once, and the ten largest clones take less than 15%. The sample taken for sequencing was PBMCs. These receptors all come from a woman aged 55-69 years in good health and CMV-seropositive.

This clone was observed a few times. The V and J genes are TRBV9 and TRBJ2-3; D is ambiguous. V was pared by 3 bases and J by 1 base, with 9 bases between. The CDR3 is 14 residues long. Germline loops: CDR1 SGDLS, CDR2 YYNGEE. CDR3 DNA: TGTGCCAGCAGCGCCTCGACTGGCACAGATACGCAGTATTTT. Translation gives CASSASTGTDTQYF.

This clone turned up a few times. This CDR3 is CATHTGANYGYTF. The CDR3 DNA sequence: TGTGCCACCCATACCGGGGCTAACTATGGCTACACCTTC. V usage is TRBV6-5 and J usage is TRBJ1-2; D gene unclear. The germline CDR1 and CDR2 sequences are MNHEY and SVGAGI. V shed 10 bases and J shed 0 bases, with 12 bases lying between them. CDR3 length: 13 amino acids.

The chain joins TRBV4-1 to TRBJ2-1; D uncertain. The germline V gene has CDR1 MGHRA and CDR2 YSYEKL. This CDR3 comprises 16 residues. The V end lost 0 bases, the J end lost 6 bases, and 15 bases lay between the germline ends. CDR3 loop: CASSQELRSDLNEQFF. The CDR3 region has the DNA TGCGCCAGCAGCCAAGAATTGAGGAGCGACCTCAATGAGCAGTTCTTC.

This clone was seen more than once but under ten times. This chain links TRBV5-5 with TRBJ1-1; 7 bases are a match to TRBD1. Germline loops: CDR1 SGHKS, CDR2 YYEKEE (reference sequence). V was clipped by 0 bases and J by 3 bases; unmatched bases: 2. There are 14 residues in the CDR3. CDR3 coding DNA: TGTGCCAGCAGCTTGGGGACAGGCTACACTGAAGCTTTCTTT. Protein product: CASSLGTGYTEAFF. Drawing the rest from reference TRBV5-5 and TRBJ1-1, the complete variable domain is DAGVTQSPTHLIKTRGQQVTLRCSPISGHKSVSWYQQVLGQGPQFIFQYYEKEERGRGNFPDRFSARQFPNYSSELNVNALLLGDSALYLCASSLGTGYTEAFFGQGTRLTVV.

This clone was recorded once. J is TRBJ1-6 and V is TRBV25-1; no clear D. Germline lookup yields CDR1 MGHDK and CDR2 SYGVNS. Trimming took off 4 bases at V and 6 bases at J, with 13 bases between the two ends. The CDR3 is 15 amino acids. CDR3 residues: CASSVYSDFNSPLHF. CDR3 nucleotide sequence: TGTGCCAGCAGTGTATATTCAGATTTTAATTCACCCCTCCACTTT.

This clone was seen a handful of times. This chain uses TRBV9 with TRBJ2-5, with D tentatively TRBD2 (7 bases). The CDR3 is made up of 17 amino acids. Germline V gene lookup returns CDR1 SGDLS and CDR2 YYNGEE. Between the trimmed V and J ends, which lost 0 bases and 4 bases, there was a span of 19 bases. The CDR3 sequence: CASSVGGGRGGTETQYF. The CDR3 DNA sequence: TGTGCCAGCAGCGTAGGAGGGGGGAGGGGGGGCACAGAGACCCAGTACTTC.

The chain carries TRBV30 and TRBJ2-2; unclear D gene. Germline V gene sequence: CDR1 GTSNPN, CDR2 SVGIG (reference sequence). CDR3 length: 14 amino acids. Trimming shortened V by 4 bases and J by 0 bases, and 9 bases separated the two germline ends. CDR3 loop: CAWNGGPNTGELFF. CDR3 sequence (DNA): TGTGCCTGGAACGGCGGCCCGAACACCGGGGAGCTGTTTTTT.

This chain connects TRBV7-2 to TRBJ2-1, with D unresolved. This CDR3 spans 12 amino acids. The germline gives CDR1 SGHTA, CDR2 FQGNSA. Trimming stripped 1 base from V and 9 bases from J, with 7 bases between. The CDR3 DNA sequence: TGTGCCAGCAGCTTAGTGGAGACTGAGCAGTTCTTC. As protein: CASSLVETEQFF.

V usage is TRBV5-4 and J usage is TRBJ2-1, with 11 nucleotides matching TRBD2. CDR1 and CDR2 (germline): SGHNT, YYREEE (reference sequence). This CDR3 has 16 residues. The trim removed 5 bases at V and 7 bases at J, leaving 11 bases unmatched. The CDR3 region is CASSYSGRAEINEQFF. The CDR3 DNA follows: TGTGCCAGCAGTTATAGCGGGAGGGCCGAGATAAATGAGCAGTTCTTC.

This chain links TRBV4-3 with TRBJ2-5, with 11 positions matching TRBD2. CDR3 length equals 15 residues. Germline values: CDR1 LGHNA, CDR2 YSLEER. Unmatched junction bases numbered 4, after V lost 4 bases and J lost 3 bases. CDR3 loop: CASSLQLAGEETQYF. The CDR3 DNA reads TGCGCCAGCAGCCTTCAACTAGCGGGGGAAGAGACCCAGTACTTC.

The chain employs TRBV5-1 and TRBJ2-4, with a tentative D call TRBD2 (5 bases). This CDR3 comprises 20 residues. V lost 2 bases and J 2 bases, leaving 26 bases between the germline ends. The germline V gene encodes CDR1 SGHRS and CDR2 YFSETQ. The CDR3 coding sequence is TGCGCCAGCAGCTTCGACATGGGTCTCACCACTAGTACAACCAAAAACATTCAGTACTTC. Translation: CASSFDMGLTTSTTKNIQYF.

The CDR3 DNA reads TGTGCCAGCAGCTTAGCAAGGCGGGAGACCCAGTACTTC. Translated: CASSLARRETQYF. V is TRBV7-2 and J is TRBJ2-7; D not certain. The DNA end is a closer match to TRBJ2-5, so the J assignment may be wrong. The CDR3 is 13 residues long. Germline loops: CDR1 SGHTA, CDR2 FQGNSA.

This clone was observed a handful of times. This rearrangement joins TRBV19 to TRBJ1-2; perhaps TRBD1 as D (5 bases). Germline CDR1 and CDR2: LNHDA and SQIVND (reference sequence). V gave up 9 bases and J gave up 4 bases, with 18 bases separating them. This CDR3 has 14 residues. CDR3 loop: CASKGPFSLYGYTF. Written as DNA, the CDR3 is TGTGCCAGCAAGGGGCCTTTCTCTCTCTATGGCTACACCTTC.

The rearrangement links TRBV7-9 to TRBJ2-5; no definite D call. With 5 bases removed from V and 4 bases from J, the gap between germline ends came to 14 bases. The CDR3 has 14 residues. Germline V gene sequence: CDR1 SEHNR, CDR2 FQNEAQ (reference sequence). The chain's CDR3 is CASSPGQPGETQYF. The CDR3 nucleotides read TGTGCCAGCAGCCCCGGCCAGCCGGGAGAGACCCAGTACTTC. The whole variable domain, filled in from reference TRBV7-9 and TRBJ2-5, reads DTGVSQNPRHKITKRGQNVTFRCDPISEHNRLYWYRQTLGQGPEFLTYFQNEAQLEKSRLLSDRFSAERPKGSFSTLEIQRTEQGDSAMYLCASSPGQPGETQYFGPGTRLLVL.

V gene TRBV11-3 combines with J gene TRBJ2-3; tentatively, D is TRBD1 (5 bases). This CDR3 region has 16 residues. The ends were cut back, 1 base at V and 2 bases at J, with 13 bases in the middle. Germline CDR1 SGHNT, CDR2 YENEEA. The CDR3 coding sequence is TGTGCCAGCAGCTTAGGGCGCAGGGTTTTCACAGATACGCAGTATTTT. It translates to CASSLGRRVFTDTQYF.

CDR3: CASSSLPQGGFAAFF. The DNA for the CDR3 is TGTGCCAGCAGTTCGCTTCCACAGGGTGGGTTTGCGGCTTTCTTT. The chain carries TRBV11-1 and TRBJ1-1; possibly TRBD1 for D (6 bases). The germline gives CDR1 SGHAT, CDR2 FQDESV (reference sequence). Trimming removed 6 bases from V and 11 bases from J, with 25 bases in between. There are 15 residues in the CDR3.